Presented here are 11 T cell receptor beta chains from one specimen sequenced in a study of CD8 T cells in ankylosing spondylitis. Study-level results: Ankylosing spondylitis blood appeared to carry a characteristic TCR beta motif of several highly homologous variants.

These TCRs are of unknown antigen specificity. MiXCR, applied by TCRdb to the 5' RACE reads, yields one record per CDR3 protein. The sample lists a few hundred thousand distinct CDR3 sequences, approximately 12% seen once, with over 6.5% in the top ten. Sequenced input: blood, either unsorted or a sorted T cell fraction (not recorded which). The receptor set was obtained from a male donor with ankylosing spondylitis.

This clonotype came up a few times. J is TRBJ1-1 and V is TRBV7-2, with 9 bases that match TRBD1. J gave up 4 bases and V 3 bases, and 6 bases lay outside the gene matches. The CDR3 contains 15 residues. The germline V gene encodes CDR1 SGHTA and CDR2 FQGNSA. The CDR3 spells CASSFTGGGGTEAFF. The CDR3 DNA sequence: TGTGCCAGCAGCTTCACAGGGGGCGGGGGCACTGAAGCTTTCTTT.

This clonotype was counted a few times. The chain recombines TRBV6-2 or TRBV6-3 with TRBJ2-3, with D uncertain. This CDR3 is 14 amino acids long. V was clipped by 6 bases and J by 3 bases, with 13 bases between them. Per the germline V gene, CDR1 is MNHEY and CDR2 is SVGEGT. The chain's CDR3 is CASRSVEGTDTQYF. CDR3 DNA sequence: TGTGCCAGCAGGTCTGTGGAAGGGACAGATACGCAGTATTTT.

The rearrangement links TRBV5-8 to TRBJ2-1; D is uncertain. CDR3 length equals 15 residues. Germline V gives CDR1 SGHTS, CDR2 YDEGEE. Trimming shortened V by 5 bases and J by 6 bases, and 18 bases separated the two germline ends. The CDR3 DNA sequence: TGTGCCAGCAGTTTTGGACGAGGTGATTTCAATGAGCAGTTCTTC. It is translated as CASSFGRGDFNEQFF.

This clonotype was seen more than once but under ten times. The chain employs TRBV7-6 and TRBJ1-2; no clear D. Trimming stripped 1 base from V and 4 bases from J, with 13 bases between. Germline values: CDR1 SGHVS, CDR2 FNYEAQ. CDR3 length equals 15 residues. The CDR3 DNA reads as TGTGCCAGCAGCTTAGGTCAGGATCCCTTCTATGGCTACACCTTC. It encodes CASSLGQDPFYGYTF.

This clonotype has just a few counts. The V call is TRBV20-1, the J call TRBJ2-5; possibly TRBD2 for D (5 bases). Germline lookup yields CDR1 DFQATT and CDR2 SNEGSKA (reference sequence). V dropped 0 bases and J dropped 0 bases, with 8 bases sitting between them. The CDR3 consists of 14 residues. As DNA, the CDR3 is TGCAGTGCTAGAGATCGGGGTTACCAAGAGACCCAGTACTTC. Translating gives CSARDRGYQETQYF.

This clonotype occurred many times. The rearrangement joins TRBV3-1 to TRBJ2-6; 9 nucleotides align to TRBD1. The junction had 11 bases not matched to a gene; V was cut back by 0 bases and J by 2 bases. Germline V gene sequence: CDR1 LGHDT, CDR2 YNNKEL (reference sequence). The CDR3 is made up of 20 amino acids. The CDR3, as DNA: TGTGCCAGCAGCCAAGATCGGGCAGGACAGGGGATACCTGGGGCCAACGTCCTGACTTTC. Its protein product is CASSQDRAGQGIPGANVLTF.

The rearrangement links TRBV5-1 to TRBJ2-2; 10 nucleotides align to TRBD2. Per the germline V gene, CDR1 is SGHRS and CDR2 is YFSETQ. The CDR3 is made up of 17 amino acids. Germline trimming cut 9 bases from V and 0 bases from J; bases unmatched to any gene: 11. The CDR3 region has the DNA TGCGCCACCGCAAAACTAGCGGGACGCGCGAACACCGGGGAGCTGTTTTTT. This codes for CATAKLAGRANTGELFF.

This clonotype was counted many times. The chain carries TRBV7-9 and TRBJ2-1; 7 positions agree with TRBD2. Losses at the gene ends were 3 bases for V and 7 bases for J; bases not matched to a gene: 6. Germline CDR1 SEHNR, CDR2 FQNEAQ (reference sequence). The CDR3 is 14 amino acids. The CDR3 DNA is TGTGCCAGCAGCTTTGCGGGAGTCAGTAATGAGCAGTTCTTC. Translated, it gives CASSFAGVSNEQFF.

The rearrangement links TRBV6-1 to TRBJ2-3; tentatively, D is TRBD1 (5 bases). In germline, CDR1 is MNHNS, CDR2 SASEGT. CDR3 length equals 14 residues. Trimming left V 7 bases short and J 4 bases short, with 15 bases between. CDR3 loop: CASKGEERADTQYF. CDR3 nucleotide sequence: TGTGCCAGCAAAGGGGAAGAGCGAGCAGATACGCAGTATTTT.

The rearrangement joins TRBV11-3 to TRBJ2-1, with 8 bases that match TRBD2. Germline lookup yields CDR1 SGHNT and CDR2 YENEEA. The CDR3 spans 16 residues. The junction had 7 bases not matched to a gene; V was cut back by 0 bases and J by 6 bases. The CDR3 region has the DNA TGTGCCAGCAGCTTAGATGTGGGCGGGGGGACCAATGAGCAGTTCTTC. Its protein is CASSLDVGGGTNEQFF. The full variable domain, with the rest looked up from reference TRBV11-3 and TRBJ2-1, is EAGVVQSPRYKIIEKKQPVAFWCNPISGHNTLYWYLQNLGQGPELLIRYENEEAVDDSQLPKDRFSAERLKGVDSTLKIQPAELGDSAVYLCASSLDVGGGTNEQFFGPGTRLTVL.

A few counts support this clonotype. The chain is built from TRBV2 and TRBJ2-1; TRBD2 is a possible D gene (5 bases). The CDR3 totals 19 residues. Looked up from germline, CDR1 is SNHLY and CDR2 is FYNNEI. With 6 bases removed from V and 5 bases from J, the gap between germline ends came to 29 bases. The CDR3 DNA sequence: TGTGCCAGCAGCAGAAGGAGACCGGTGGCTAGCACTGTCGACAATGAGCAGTTCTTC. This sequence encodes CASSRRRPVASTVDNEQFF.